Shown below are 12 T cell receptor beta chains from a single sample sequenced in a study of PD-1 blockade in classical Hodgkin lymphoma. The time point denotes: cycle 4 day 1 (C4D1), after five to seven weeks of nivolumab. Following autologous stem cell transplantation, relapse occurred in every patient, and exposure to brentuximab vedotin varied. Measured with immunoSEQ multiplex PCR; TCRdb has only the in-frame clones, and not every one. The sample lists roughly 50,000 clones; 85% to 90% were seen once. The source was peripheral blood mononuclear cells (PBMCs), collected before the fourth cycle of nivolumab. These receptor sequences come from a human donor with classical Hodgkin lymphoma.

CDR3 sequence (DNA): TGTGCCAGCAGCGTGGAGGACTCCTACGAGCAGTACTTC. Amino acids: CASSVEDSYEQYF. This chain joins TRBV9 and TRBJ2-7, with TRBD2 as a possible D gene (5 bases). Germline values: CDR1 SGDLS, CDR2 YYNGEE. Trimming took 2 bases from V and 0 from J, leaving 6 bases between them. The CDR3 consists of 13 residues. The full variable domain, in which reference TRBV9 and TRBJ2-7 provide the parts outside the CDR3, is DSGVTQTPKHLITATGQRVTLRCSPRSGDLSVYWYQQSLDQGLQFLIQYYNGEERAKGNILERFSAQQFPDLHSELNLSSLELGDSALYFCASSVEDSYEQYFGPGTRLTVT.

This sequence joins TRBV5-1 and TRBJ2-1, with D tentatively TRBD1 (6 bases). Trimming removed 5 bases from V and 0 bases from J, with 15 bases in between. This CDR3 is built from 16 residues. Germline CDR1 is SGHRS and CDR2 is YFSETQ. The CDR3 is CASRPTGTSSYNEQFF. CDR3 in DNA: TGCGCCAGCAGGCCTACAGGGACCAGCTCCTACAATGAGCAGTTCTTC.

The chain's CDR3 is CASTDTQYF. The CDR3 DNA is TGTGCCAGCACAGATACGCAGTATTTT. This sequence joins TRBV7-9 and TRBJ2-3; D call uncertain. V dropped 7 bases and J dropped 4 bases, with 0 bases sitting between them. This CDR3 contains 9 residues. Germline loops: CDR1 SEHNR, CDR2 FQNEAQ (reference sequence).

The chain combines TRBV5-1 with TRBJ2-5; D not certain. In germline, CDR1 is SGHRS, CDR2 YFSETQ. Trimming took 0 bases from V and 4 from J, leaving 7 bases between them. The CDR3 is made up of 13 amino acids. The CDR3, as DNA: TGCGCCAGCAGCTTGGCCCTCGGAGAGACCCAGTACTTC. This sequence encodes CASSLALGETQYF.

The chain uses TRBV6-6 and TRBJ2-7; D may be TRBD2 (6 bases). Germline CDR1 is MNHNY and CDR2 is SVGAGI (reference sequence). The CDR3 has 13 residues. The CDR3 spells CAAAGRVAYEQYF. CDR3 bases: TGTGCAGCCGCGGGGCGAGTGGCCTACGAGCAGTACTTC.

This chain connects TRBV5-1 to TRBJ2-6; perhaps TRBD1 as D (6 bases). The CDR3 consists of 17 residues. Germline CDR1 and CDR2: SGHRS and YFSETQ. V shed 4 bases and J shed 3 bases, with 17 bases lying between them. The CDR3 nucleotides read TGCGCCAGCAGCCAGAACCCCAGGGGCCTTGGGGCCAACGTCCTGACTTTC. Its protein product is CASSQNPRGLGANVLTF.

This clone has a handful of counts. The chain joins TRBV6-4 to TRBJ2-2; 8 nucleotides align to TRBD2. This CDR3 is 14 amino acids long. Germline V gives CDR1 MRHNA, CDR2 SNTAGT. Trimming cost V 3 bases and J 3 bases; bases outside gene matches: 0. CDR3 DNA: TGTGCCAGCAGTGATAGCGGGGACACCGGGGAGCTGTTTTTT. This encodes CASSDSGDTGELFF.

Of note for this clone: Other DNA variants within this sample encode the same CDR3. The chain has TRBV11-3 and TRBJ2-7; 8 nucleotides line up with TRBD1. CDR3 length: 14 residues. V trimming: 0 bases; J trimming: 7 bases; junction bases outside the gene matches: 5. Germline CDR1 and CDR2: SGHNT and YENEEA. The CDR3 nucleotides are TGTGCCAGCAGCTTAGAGCAGGGGGCAGGGGAGCAGTACTTC. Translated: CASSLEQGAGEQYF. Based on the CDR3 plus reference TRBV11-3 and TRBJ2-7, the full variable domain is EAGVVQSPRYKIIEKKQPVAFWCNPISGHNTLYWYLQNLGQGPELLIRYENEEAVDDSQLPKDRFSAERLKGVDSTLKIQPAELGDSAVYLCASSLEQGAGEQYFGPGTRLTVT.

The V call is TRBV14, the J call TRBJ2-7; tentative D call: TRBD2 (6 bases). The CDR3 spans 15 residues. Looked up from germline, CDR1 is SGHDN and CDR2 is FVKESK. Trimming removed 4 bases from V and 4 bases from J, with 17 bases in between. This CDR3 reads CASSLRSGVGYEQYF. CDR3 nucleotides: TGTGCCAGCAGCCTCCGGTCGGGGGTCGGGTACGAGCAGTACTTC. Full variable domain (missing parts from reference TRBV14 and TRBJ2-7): EAGVTQFPSHSVIEKGQTVTLRCDPISGHDNLYWYRRVMGKEIKFLLHFVKESKQDESGMPNNRFLAERTGGTYSTLKVQPAELEDSGVYFCASSLRSGVGYEQYFGPGTRLTVT.

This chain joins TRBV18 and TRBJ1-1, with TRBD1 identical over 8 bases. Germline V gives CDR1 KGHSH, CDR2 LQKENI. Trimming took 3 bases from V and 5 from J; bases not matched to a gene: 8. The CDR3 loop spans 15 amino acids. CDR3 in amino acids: CASSPVDRGGTEAFF. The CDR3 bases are TGTGCCAGCTCACCCGTCGACAGGGGTGGAACTGAAGCTTTCTTT.

CDR3 sequence reads: CASSEPLPGSLYNEQFF. The CDR3 DNA reads TGTGCCAGCAGTGAACCTCTCCCCGGATCACTCTACAATGAGCAGTTCTTC. This chain uses TRBV25-1 with TRBJ2-1, with unresolved D. From germline, CDR1 is MGHDK and CDR2 SYGVNS. The CDR3 spans 17 residues. V lost 2 bases to trimming and J lost 3 bases, with 17 bases between them.

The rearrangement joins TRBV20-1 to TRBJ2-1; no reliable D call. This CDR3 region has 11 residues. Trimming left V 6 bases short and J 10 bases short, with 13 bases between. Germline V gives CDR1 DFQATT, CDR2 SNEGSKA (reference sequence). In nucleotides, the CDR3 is TGCAGTGCCGGATGGGGAAGGGAGCAGTTCTTC. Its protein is CSAGWGREQFF.